This record concerns one T cell receptor (beta chain) sequence. This specimen comes from a study of blood T cell repertoires in COVID-19. The overall study: Samples taken during acute and convalescent COVID-19 were collected in the United States, Italy and Spain. PBMCs, B-cell-depleted T cells, or T cells provided the cDNA or gDNA that made up the material.

Per the germline V gene, CDR1 is SGHTA and CDR2 is FQGNSA. CDR3 length: 13 amino acids. Trimming shortened V by 1 base and J by 7 bases, and 10 bases separated the two germline ends. In the original workflow: Estimation of nucleated cell counts was performed using reference gene primer amplification. Profiled with immunoSEQ multiplex PCR; TCRdb holds only in-frame clones, not every one. D and trimming were read from the DNA, whereas the V and J calls and clone size are those reported in that table. The sample has some 74,000 clones; roughly 80% are singletons. The clonotype was recovered from a woman of 80 years or more with active or convalescent COVID-19. V gene TRBV7-2 combines with J gene TRBJ1-2; tentatively, D is TRBD1 (5 bases). The sequenced sample was peripheral blood. The CDR3 protein is CASSLGTRGGYTF. The CDR3 nucleotides are TGTGCCAGCAGCTTAGGAACAAGGGGTGGCTACACCTTC.